The rows below give T cell receptor beta chains drawn from one sample of a study of blood T cell repertoires in COVID-19. Data came from immunoSEQ multiplex PCR; TCRdb stores just in-frame clones and leaves some out. This table holds 120,000 or so clones, 85% to 90% found once. Sequencing input: peripheral blood. Every receptor here comes from a man aged 45-60 years with acute or convalescent COVID-19. CDR3s include the opening cysteine and the closing phenylalanine or tryptophan. The D gene is left open where the match is weak. Part of the rows lack a size; the others show once, few, many or a class for expanded clones.

j_gene | d_gene | abundance | v_gene | CDR3aa | CDR3nt
TRBJ1-3 | . | . | TRBV6-5 | CASSYDSPNSGNTIYF | TGTGCCAGCAGTTACGACAGCCCGAACTCTGGAAACACCATATATTTT
TRBJ2-5 | TRBD2 | . | TRBV9 | CASSVSSGRVGETQYF | TGTGCCAGCAGCGTCTCTAGCGGGAGGGTGGGAGAGACCCAGTACTTC
TRBJ2-3 | TRBD2 | once | TRBV7-6 | CASSPTSGSVTDTQYF | TGTGCCAGCAGCCCGACTAGCGGGAGTGTCACAGATACGCAGTATTTT
TRBJ1-2 | TRBD1 | . | TRBV19 | CASSWDRAYGYTF | TGTGCCAGTAGTTGGGACAGGGCCTATGGCTACACCTTC
TRBJ1-6 | . | . | TRBV4-2 | CASSRLGAEDSPLHF | TGTGCCAGCAGCCGCTTGGGTGCGGAAGATTCACCCCTCCACTTT
TRBJ2-3 | . | . | TRBV29-1 | CSGRRWRVSTDTQYF | TGCAGCGGCCGACGTTGGAGGGTTAGCACAGATACGCAGTATTTT
TRBJ1-4 | . | . | TRBV7-4 | CASSLATDRTVYEKLFF | TGTGCCAGCAGCTTAGCGACTGATAGGACAGTCTATGAAAAACTGTTTTTT
TRBJ2-3 | . | . | TRBV24-1 | CATSAGNTDTQYF | TGTGCCACCAGTGCAGGGAACACAGATACGCAGTATTTT
TRBJ2-2 | TRBD2 | . | TRBV6-2/TRBV6-3 | CASSYSRGRLAGNTGELFF | TGTGCCAGCAGTTACTCGAGGGGACGACTAGCGGGTAACACCGGGGAGCTGTTTTTT
TRBJ2-5 | TRBD1 | . | TRBV19 | CASMIRGRGETQYF | TGTGCCAGTATGATAAGGGGGCGAGGAGAGACCCAGTACTTC
TRBJ1-5 | TRBD1 | . | TRBV12-3/TRBV12-4 | CASSWGQGSPQHF | TGTGCCAGCAGTTGGGGACAGGGCTCACCCCAGCATTTT
TRBJ2-4 | . | once | TRBV5-5 | CASSTLGAQLAKNIQYF | TGTGCCAGCAGCACCCTTGGGGCGCAACTAGCCAAAAACATTCAGTACTTC
TRBJ1-5 | TRBD1 | . | TRBV6-5 | CASSYAPGQGQPQHF | TGTGCCAGCAGTTACGCTCCGGGACAGGGTCAGCCCCAGCATTTT
TRBJ1-5 | . | . | TRBV4-1 | CASSQDQGIGNQPQHF | TGCGCCAGCAGCCAAGATCAGGGTATCGGCAATCAGCCCCAGCATTTT
TRBJ1-2 | TRBD1 | . | TRBV5-1 | CASSPEQGWGGYTF | TGCGCCAGCAGCCCAGAACAGGGGTGGGGTGGCTACACCTTC
TRBJ1-2 | TRBD1 | few | TRBV9 | CASSVEQGLVQLQIYGYTF | TGTGCCAGCAGCGTAGAACAGGGGTTGGTTCAGTTACAAATTTATGGCTACACCTTC
TRBJ2-7 | TRBD1 | . | TRBV19 | CASSELSGTGTEQYF | TGTGCCAGTAGCGAACTCTCCGGGACAGGGACCGAGCAGTACTTC
TRBJ2-5 | TRBD1 | . | TRBV10-1 | CASSESIGGGETQYF | TGCGCCAGCAGTGAGTCGATAGGGGGCGGCGAGACCCAGTACTTC
TRBJ1-1 | . | . | TRBV11-2 | CASSLNGGITEAFF | TGTGCCAGCAGCTTAAACGGCGGGATCACTGAAGCTTTCTTT
TRBJ2-5 | . | . | TRBV6-2/TRBV6-3 | CASSLTARPEETQYF | TGTGCCAGCAGTTTGACGGCCCGACCGGAGGAGACCCAGTACTTC
TRBJ2-3 | TRBD2 | . | TRBV30 | CAWNEPSSSGRADTQYF | TGTGCCTGGAACGAGCCTAGTAGTAGCGGGAGGGCAGATACGCAGTATTTT
TRBJ1-4 | TRBD1 | . | TRBV3-1/TRBV3-2 | CASSRRQGINEKLFF | TGTGCCAGCAGCCGTCGACAGGGAATTAATGAAAAACTGTTTTTT
TRBJ2-1 | TRBD1 | . | TRBV11-3 | CASSPGQASNEQFF | TGTGCCAGCAGCCCGGGACAGGCTAGCAATGAGCAGTTCTTC
TRBJ2-2 | . | . | TRBV15 | CATSRGAWTANTGELFF | TGTGCCACCAGCAGAGGGGCTTGGACAGCGAACACCGGGGAGCTGTTTTTT
TRBJ1-1 | . | . | TRBV27 | CASSLRDRTEAFF | TGTGCCAGCAGTTTGAGGGATAGAACTGAAGCTTTCTTT
TRBJ2-7 | . | . | TRBV11-2 | CASSSEQGLVDYEQYF | TGTGCCAGCAGCTCCGAGCAGGGACTCGTAGACTACGAGCAGTACTTC
TRBJ1-6 | . | . | TRBV5-4 | CASSSTGSGWSPLHF | TGTGCCAGCAGCTCAACAGGGTCAGGTTGGTCACCCCTCCACTTT
TRBJ2-7 | . | . | TRBV3-1/TRBV3-2 | CASSLYGRGYEQYF | TGTGCCAGCAGCCTATATGGGAGAGGCTACGAGCAGTACTTC
TRBJ1-1 | TRBD1 | once | TRBV6-5 | CASSYTGTGNTEAFF | TGTGCCAGCAGTTACACGGGGACAGGGAACACTGAAGCTTTCTTT
TRBJ2-3 | TRBD1 | . | TRBV5-5 | CASSAGQVTDTQYF | TGTGCCAGCAGCGCGGGACAGGTCACAGATACGCAGTATTTT
TRBJ2-7 | TRBD2 | . | TRBV11-2 | CASSLVAGETYEQYF | TGTGCCAGCAGCTTAGTTGCGGGAGAGACCTACGAGCAGTACTTC
TRBJ2-5 | TRBD1 | . | TRBV10-3 | CAIRGDRGKGETQYF | TGTGCCATCAGGGGAGACAGGGGAAAAGGGGAGACCCAGTACTTC
TRBJ2-1 | . | . | TRBV13 | CASSLPSGLKGAEQFF | TGTGCCAGCAGCTTACCATCGGGACTCAAGGGGGCTGAGCAGTTCTTC
TRBJ2-1 | TRBD2 | . | TRBV6-6 | CASSPQNGTSGKKEQFF | TGTGCCAGCAGTCCTCAGAACGGGACTAGCGGGAAAAAAGAACAGTTCTTC
TRBJ2-3 | . | . | TRBV10-2 | CASTQGWDTQYF | TGCGCCAGCACCCAGGGGTGGGATACGCAGTATTTT
TRBJ2-7 | . | . | TRBV4-1 | CASSPPVGGGSPYEQYF | TGCGCCAGCAGCCCTCCGGTAGGGGGTGGGTCCCCCTACGAGCAGTACTTC
TRBJ1-2 | TRBD1 | . | TRBV7-2 | CASRSSGQGYGYTF | TGTGCCAGCAGGTCGAGTGGACAGGGCTATGGCTACACCTTC
TRBJ2-5 | TRBD1 | . | TRBV7-8 | CASSPGQGVETQYF | TGTGCCAGCAGCCCGGGACAGGGTGTTGAAACCCAGTACTTC
TRBJ1-2 | TRBD1 | . | TRBV15 | CATSGDRGAYGYTF | TGTGCCACCAGCGGGGACAGGGGGGCCTATGGCTACACCTTC
TRBJ2-7 | TRBD2 | . | TRBV27 | CASSPGLAVHEQYF | TGTGCCAGCAGCCCCGGGCTAGCGGTCCACGAGCAGTACTTC
TRBJ1-1 | . | . | TRBV7-2 | CASSRRRAGMGDTEAFF | TGTGCCAGCAGCCGCAGACGTGCGGGGATGGGAGACACTGAAGCTTTCTTT
TRBJ2-6 | TRBD1 | . | TRBV19 | CASRTGTGGSGANVLTF | TGTGCCAGTAGAACCGGGACAGGGGGCTCTGGGGCCAACGTCCTGACTTTC
TRBJ1-3 | . | . | TRBV28 | CASRMTGLLGNTIYF | TGTGCCAGCAGAATGACAGGCCTTCTAGGAAACACCATATATTTT
TRBJ2-5 | . | . | TRBV30 | CAWGSPGTQYF | TGTGCCTGGGGGTCTCCGGGGACCCAGTACTTC
TRBJ2-2 | TRBD1 | once | TRBV10-3 | CAISESLTGSGFRELFF | TGTGCCATCAGTGAGTCGCTGACAGGGAGCGGTTTCCGGGAGCTGTTTTTT
TRBJ1-3 | TRBD1 | . | TRBV5-1 | CASSSQGAGGNTIYF | TGCGCCAGCAGCTCCCAGGGGGCGGGTGGAAACACCATATATTTT
TRBJ1-3 | . | . | TRBV2 | CASRQGSGNTIYF | TGTGCCAGCCGGCAGGGATCTGGAAACACCATATATTTT
TRBJ1-2 | . | once | TRBV19 | CASSISGPSNYGYTF | TGTGCCAGTAGTATATCAGGCCCGTCAAACTATGGCTACACCTTC
TRBJ2-2 | TRBD1 | . | TRBV10-3 | CAIRGTGQNTGELFF | TGTGCCATCAGAGGGACAGGGCAGAACACCGGGGAGCTGTTTTTT
TRBJ2-5 | TRBD2 | . | TRBV28 | CASSSGKETQYF | TGTGCCAGCAGTAGCGGGAAAGAGACCCAGTACTTC
TRBJ2-7 | TRBD2 | . | TRBV6-6 | CASRGSGRNYEQYF | TGTGCCAGCAGAGGTAGCGGGAGAAACTACGAGCAGTACTTC